This T cell receptor (beta chain) comes out of a study of blood T cell repertoires in COVID-19. Study information: PBMCs, B-cell-depleted T cells, or T cells were the source of the cDNA or gDNA that made up the material.

Authors' data handling: For nucleated cells, counts were estimated from reference gene primer amplification. The protocol was immunoSEQ multiplex PCR, while the TCRdb copy is restricted to in-frame clones and leaves out a portion. The DNA was the basis for D and trimming; V, J and clone size are from that table. This table holds 100,000 to 150,000 clones, 90% found once. V gave up 4 bases and J gave up 4 bases, with 13 bases separating them. This CDR3 region has 14 residues. CDR1 LGHDT and CDR2 YNNKEL come from the germline V gene (reference sequence). Source material: peripheral blood. This receptor was obtained from a man in his 60s with COVID-19, enrolled during active disease. This chain uses TRBV3-1 (or the pseudogene TRBV3-2) with TRBJ2-5; D may be TRBD1 (6 bases). CDR3 sequence: CASSREGHGETQYF. The CDR3 region has the DNA TGTGCCAGCAGCCGAGAGGGACACGGAGAGACCCAGTACTTC.